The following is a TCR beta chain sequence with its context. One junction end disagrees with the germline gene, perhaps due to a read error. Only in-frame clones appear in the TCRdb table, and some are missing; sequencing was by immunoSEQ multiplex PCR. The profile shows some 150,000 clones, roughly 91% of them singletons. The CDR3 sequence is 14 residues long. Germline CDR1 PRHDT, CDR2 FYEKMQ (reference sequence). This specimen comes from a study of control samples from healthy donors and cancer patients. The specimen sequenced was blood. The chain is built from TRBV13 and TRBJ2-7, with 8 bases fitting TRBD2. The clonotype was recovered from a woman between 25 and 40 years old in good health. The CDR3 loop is CASRLAGRSYEQYF. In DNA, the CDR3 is TGTGCCAGCAGATTAGCGGGACGGTCCTACGAGCAGTACTTC.